The T cell receptor beta chain under discussion was sequenced for a study of T cells after yellow fever vaccination. TCRdb processed the 5' RACE reads anew with MiXCR; each CDR3 protein has one entry. The table includes about 300,000 distinct CDR3 sequences, 3% to 4.5% detected once. The CDR3 covers 13 residues. V lost 6 bases, J lost 1 base, and 9 bases lay in between. This receptor was identified in a man aged 18 to 30 who received the YFV17D yellow fever vaccine. This chain links TRBV12-3 or TRBV12-4 with TRBJ1-1, with D perhaps matching TRBD1 (5 bases). The sample was PBMCs, taken 5 days after the yellow fever booster vaccination. CDR3 protein: CASRRDRNTEAFF. CDR3 DNA: TGTGCCAGCAGGAGAGACAGGAACACTGAAGCTTTCTTT.